The rows below give T cell receptor beta chains drawn from one sample of a study of response to subunit inactivated influenza vaccine. TCRdb re-analysed the RT-PCR reads in MiXCR, keeping a single row per CDR3 protein. Counted here are more than 400,000 distinct CDR3 sequences, around 7.7% occurring once; the ten biggest clones make up less than 15%. The sample was PBMCs from blood, taken about 24 months after vaccination. These receptors were obtained from a man in his fifties or sixties who received an inactivated influenza vaccine. Both conserved end residues are trimmed from each CDR3. The order of the fields is V gene, J gene, CDR3 protein.

V: TRBV7-9
J: TRBJ2-3
CDR3: ASSLMGSTDTQY

V: TRBV5-1
J: TRBJ2-3
CDR3: ASSPVSGSSTDTQY

V: TRBV12-3/TRBV12-4
J: TRBJ1-1
CDR3: ASSFSRVNTEAF

V: TRBV6-1
J: TRBJ2-3
CDR3: ASSIAGGLVDTQY

V: TRBV20-1
J: TRBJ2-7
CDR3: SARGGASGYEQY

V: TRBV20-1
J: TRBJ2-2
CDR3: SARDLGQSNTGELF

V: TRBV7-2
J: TRBJ2-7
CDR3: ASSLALGVEYEQY

V: TRBV2
J: TRBJ2-5
CDR3: ASSFATSGKTQY

V: TRBV12-3/TRBV12-4
J: TRBJ2-5
CDR3: ASSRQGGETQY

V: TRBV5-4
J: TRBJ2-5
CDR3: ASSEGTGRETQY

V: TRBV28
J: TRBJ2-4
CDR3: ASSLWAAGQNIQY

V: TRBV14
J: TRBJ2-3
CDR3: ASSQLRTGMADTQY

V: TRBV5-6
J: TRBJ2-1
CDR3: ASSFSSGEYNEQF

V: TRBV12-3/TRBV12-4
J: TRBJ1-5
CDR3: ASSLGGGTQPQH